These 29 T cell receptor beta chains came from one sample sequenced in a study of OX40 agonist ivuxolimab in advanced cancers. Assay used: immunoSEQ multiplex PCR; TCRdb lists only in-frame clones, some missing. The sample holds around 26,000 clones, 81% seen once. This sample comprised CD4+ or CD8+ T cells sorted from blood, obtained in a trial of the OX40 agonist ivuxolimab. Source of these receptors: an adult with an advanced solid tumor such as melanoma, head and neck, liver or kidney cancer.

As DNA, the CDR3 is TGTGCCAGCAGTTACTCTGCAGGGGTGGGGGAAAAACTGTTTTTT. Protein sequence: CASSYSAGVGEKLFF. The chain links TRBV6-5 to TRBJ1-4; perhaps TRBD1 as D (6 bases). The germline V gene has CDR1 MNHEY and CDR2 SVGAGI. CDR3 size: 15 residues. Deletions cut 0 bases from V and 8 bases from J, with 13 bases between.

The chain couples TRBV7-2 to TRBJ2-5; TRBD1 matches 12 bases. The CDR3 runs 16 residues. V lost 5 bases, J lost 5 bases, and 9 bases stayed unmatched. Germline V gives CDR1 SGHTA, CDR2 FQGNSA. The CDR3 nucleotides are TGTGCCAGCAGCAAAACCGGGACAGGGGGCCTGGAGACCCAGTACTTC. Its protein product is CASSKTGTGGLETQYF.

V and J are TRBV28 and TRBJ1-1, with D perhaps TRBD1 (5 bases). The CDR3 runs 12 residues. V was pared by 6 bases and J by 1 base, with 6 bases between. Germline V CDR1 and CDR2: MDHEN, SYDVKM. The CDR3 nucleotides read TGTGCCAGCAGGGACACGAACACTGAAGCTTTCTTT. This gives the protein CASRDTNTEAFF.

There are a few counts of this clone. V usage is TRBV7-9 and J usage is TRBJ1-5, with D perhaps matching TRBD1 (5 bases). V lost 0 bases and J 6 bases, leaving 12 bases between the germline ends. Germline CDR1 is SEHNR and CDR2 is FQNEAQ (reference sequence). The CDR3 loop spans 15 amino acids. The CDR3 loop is CASSLAPGFSQPQHF. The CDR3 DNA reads TGTGCCAGCAGCTTAGCCCCAGGGTTCAGTCAGCCCCAGCATTTT.

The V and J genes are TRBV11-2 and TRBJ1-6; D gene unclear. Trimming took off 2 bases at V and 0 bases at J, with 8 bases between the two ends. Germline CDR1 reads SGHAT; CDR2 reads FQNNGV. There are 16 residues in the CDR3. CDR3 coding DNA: TGTGCCAGCAGCTTAAGTACGAGCTCCTATAATTCACCCCTCCACTTT. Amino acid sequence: CASSLSTSSYNSPLHF.

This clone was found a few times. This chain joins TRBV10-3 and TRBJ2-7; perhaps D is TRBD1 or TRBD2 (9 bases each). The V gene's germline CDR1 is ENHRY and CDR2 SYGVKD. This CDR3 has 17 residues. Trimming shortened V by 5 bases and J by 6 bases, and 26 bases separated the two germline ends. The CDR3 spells CAISRGLAGQGTPEQYF. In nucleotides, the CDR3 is TGTGCCATCAGTCGGGGACTAGCTGGACAGGGGACTCCCGAGCAGTACTTC.

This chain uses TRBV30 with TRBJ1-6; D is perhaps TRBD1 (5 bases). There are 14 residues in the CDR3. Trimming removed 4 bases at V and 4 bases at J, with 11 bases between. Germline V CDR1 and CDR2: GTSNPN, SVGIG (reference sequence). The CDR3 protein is CAWNAGSYNSPLHF. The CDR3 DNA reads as TGTGCCTGGAATGCAGGGTCATATAATTCACCCCTCCACTTT.

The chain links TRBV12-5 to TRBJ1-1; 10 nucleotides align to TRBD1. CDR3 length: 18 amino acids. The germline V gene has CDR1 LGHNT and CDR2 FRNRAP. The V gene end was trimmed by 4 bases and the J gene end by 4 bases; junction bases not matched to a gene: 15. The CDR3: CASGWDRGDRGWVTEAFF. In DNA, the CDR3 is TGTGCTAGTGGTTGGGACCGGGGGGACAGGGGTTGGGTCACTGAAGCTTTCTTT.

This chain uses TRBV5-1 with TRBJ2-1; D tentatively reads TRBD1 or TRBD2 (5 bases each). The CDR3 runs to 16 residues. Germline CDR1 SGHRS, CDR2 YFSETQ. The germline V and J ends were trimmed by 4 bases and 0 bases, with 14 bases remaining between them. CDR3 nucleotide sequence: TGCGCCAGCAGCCTCGGGGCCCGAAGCTCCTACAATGAGCAGTTCTTC. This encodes CASSLGARSSYNEQFF.

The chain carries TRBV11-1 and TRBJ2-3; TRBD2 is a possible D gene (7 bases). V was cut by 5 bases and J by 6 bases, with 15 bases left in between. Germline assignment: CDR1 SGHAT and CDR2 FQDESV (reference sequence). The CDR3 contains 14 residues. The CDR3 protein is CASSRAGARDTQYF. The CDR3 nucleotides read TGTGCCAGCAGCCGCGCGGGGGCCCGGGATACGCAGTATTTT.

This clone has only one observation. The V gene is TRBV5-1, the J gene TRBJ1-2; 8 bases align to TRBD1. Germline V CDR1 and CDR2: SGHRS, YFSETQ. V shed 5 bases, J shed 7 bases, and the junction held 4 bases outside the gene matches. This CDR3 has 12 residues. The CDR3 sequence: CASSITGGGYTF. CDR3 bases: TGCGCCAGCAGTATCACAGGGGGTGGCTACACCTTC.

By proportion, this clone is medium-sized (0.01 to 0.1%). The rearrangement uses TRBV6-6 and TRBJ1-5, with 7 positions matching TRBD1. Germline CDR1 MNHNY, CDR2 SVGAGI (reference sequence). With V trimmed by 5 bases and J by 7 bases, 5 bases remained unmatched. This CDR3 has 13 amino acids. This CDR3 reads CASSTGEVQPQHF. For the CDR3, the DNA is TGTGCCAGCAGTACAGGGGAAGTACAGCCCCAGCATTTT.

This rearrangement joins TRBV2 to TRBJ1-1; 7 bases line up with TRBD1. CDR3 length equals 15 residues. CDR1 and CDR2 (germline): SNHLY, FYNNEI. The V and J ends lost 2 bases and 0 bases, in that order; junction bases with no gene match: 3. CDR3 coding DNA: TGTGCCAGCAGTGAACGGGACAGCATGAACACTGAAGCTTTCTTT. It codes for CASSERDSMNTEAFF.

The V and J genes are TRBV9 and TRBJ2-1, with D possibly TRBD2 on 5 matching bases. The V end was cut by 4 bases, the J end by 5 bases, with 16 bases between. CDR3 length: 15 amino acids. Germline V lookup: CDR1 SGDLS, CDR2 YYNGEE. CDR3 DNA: TGTGCCAGCAGCCCACCGAGAGGGAGACACAATGAGCAGTTCTTC. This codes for CASSPPRGRHNEQFF.

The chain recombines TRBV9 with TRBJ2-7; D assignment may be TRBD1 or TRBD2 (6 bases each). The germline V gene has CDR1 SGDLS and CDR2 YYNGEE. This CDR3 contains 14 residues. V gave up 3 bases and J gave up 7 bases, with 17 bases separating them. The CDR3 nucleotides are TGTGCCAGCAGCGAGGGGGGACAAAACAGGGAGCAGTACTTC. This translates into CASSEGGQNREQYF.

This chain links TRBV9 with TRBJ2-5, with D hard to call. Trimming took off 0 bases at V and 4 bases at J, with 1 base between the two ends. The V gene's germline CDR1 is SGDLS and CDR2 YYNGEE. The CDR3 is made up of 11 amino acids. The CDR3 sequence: CASSVAETQYF. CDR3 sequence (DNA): TGTGCCAGCAGCGTAGCAGAGACCCAGTACTTC.

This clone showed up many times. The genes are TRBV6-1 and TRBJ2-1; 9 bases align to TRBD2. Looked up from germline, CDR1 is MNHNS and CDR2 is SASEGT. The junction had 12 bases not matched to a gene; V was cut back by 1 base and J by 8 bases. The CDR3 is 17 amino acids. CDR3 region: CASSEVPSGMWQDEQFF. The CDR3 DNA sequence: TGTGCCAGCAGTGAAGTTCCTAGCGGGATGTGGCAGGATGAGCAGTTCTTC.

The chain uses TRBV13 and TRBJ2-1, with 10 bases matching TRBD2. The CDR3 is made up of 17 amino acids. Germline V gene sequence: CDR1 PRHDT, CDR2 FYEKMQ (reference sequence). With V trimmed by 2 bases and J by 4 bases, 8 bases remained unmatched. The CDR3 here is CASSLTTGTSAYNEQFF. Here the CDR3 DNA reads TGTGCCAGCAGCTTAACTACTGGGACTAGCGCTTACAATGAGCAGTTCTTC.

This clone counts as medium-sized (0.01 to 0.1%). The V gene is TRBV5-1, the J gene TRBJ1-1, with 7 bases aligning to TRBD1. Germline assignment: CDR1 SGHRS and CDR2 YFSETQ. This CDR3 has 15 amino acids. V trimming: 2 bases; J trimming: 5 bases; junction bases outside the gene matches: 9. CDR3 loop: CASSFGTVVATEAFF. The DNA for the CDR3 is TGCGCCAGCAGCTTCGGGACAGTGGTGGCAACTGAAGCTTTCTTT. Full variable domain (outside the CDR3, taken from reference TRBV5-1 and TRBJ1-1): KAGVTQTPRYLIKTRGQQVTLSCSPISGHRSVSWYQQTPGQGLQFLFEYFSETQRNKGNFPGRFSGRQFSNSRSEMNVSTLELGDSALYLCASSFGTVVATEAFFGQGTRLTVV.

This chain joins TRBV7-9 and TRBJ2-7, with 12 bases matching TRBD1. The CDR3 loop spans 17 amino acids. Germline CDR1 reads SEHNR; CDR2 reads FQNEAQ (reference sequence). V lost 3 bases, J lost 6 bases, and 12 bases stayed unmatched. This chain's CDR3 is CASSFPPVGTGGSEQYF. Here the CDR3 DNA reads TGTGCCAGCAGCTTTCCCCCAGTAGGGACAGGGGGCTCCGAGCAGTACTTC.

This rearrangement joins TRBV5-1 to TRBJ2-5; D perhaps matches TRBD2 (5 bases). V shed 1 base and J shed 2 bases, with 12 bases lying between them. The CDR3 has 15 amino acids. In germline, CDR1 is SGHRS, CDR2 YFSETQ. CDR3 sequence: CASSLYTRVQETQYF. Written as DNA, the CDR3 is TGCGCCAGCAGCTTGTACACTAGGGTGCAAGAGACCCAGTACTTC.

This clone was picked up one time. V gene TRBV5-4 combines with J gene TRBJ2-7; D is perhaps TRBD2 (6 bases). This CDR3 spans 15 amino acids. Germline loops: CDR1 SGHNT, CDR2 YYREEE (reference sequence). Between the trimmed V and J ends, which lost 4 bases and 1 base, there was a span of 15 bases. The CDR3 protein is CASSGGVGRSYEQYF. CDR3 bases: TGTGCCAGCAGCGGGGGAGTGGGGAGGTCCTACGAGCAGTACTTC. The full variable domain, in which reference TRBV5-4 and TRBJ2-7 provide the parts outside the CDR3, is ETGVTQSPTHLIKTRGQQVTLRCSSQSGHNTVSWYQQALGQGPQFIFQYYREEENGRGNFPPRFSGLQFPNYSSELNVNALELDDSALYLCASSGGVGRSYEQYFGPGTRLTVT.

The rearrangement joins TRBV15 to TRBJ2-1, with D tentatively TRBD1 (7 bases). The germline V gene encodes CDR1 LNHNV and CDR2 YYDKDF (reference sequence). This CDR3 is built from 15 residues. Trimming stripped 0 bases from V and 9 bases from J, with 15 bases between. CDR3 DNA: TGTGCCACCAGCAGAGAGCACCAGGGGGGTACTGAGCAGTTCTTC. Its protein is CATSREHQGGTEQFF. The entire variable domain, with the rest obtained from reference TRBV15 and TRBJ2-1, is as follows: DAMVIQNPRYQVTQFGKPVTLSCSQTLNHNVMYWYQQKSSQAPKLLFHYYDKDFNNEADTPDNFQSRRPNTSFCFLDIRSPGLGDTAMYLCATSREHQGGTEQFFGPGTRLTVL.

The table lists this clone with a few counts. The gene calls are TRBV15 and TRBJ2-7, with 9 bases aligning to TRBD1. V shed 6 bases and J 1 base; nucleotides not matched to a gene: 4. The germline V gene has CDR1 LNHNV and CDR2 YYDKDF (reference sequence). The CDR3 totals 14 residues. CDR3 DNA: TGTGCCACCAGAACCGGGACAGGGTCCTACGAGCAGTACTTC. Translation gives CATRTGTGSYEQYF.

CDR3 sequence (DNA): TGTGCCAGCAGCGCGACGGGACAGGGGGAAAAGTTTGCTGGCTACACCTTC. Protein product: CASSATGQGEKFAGYTF. The V call is TRBV11-2, the J call TRBJ1-2, with 11 bases lining up with TRBD1. V lost 5 bases, J lost 7 bases, and 15 bases stayed unmatched. The CDR3 is 17 amino acids. Germline values: CDR1 SGHAT, CDR2 FQNNGV. The full variable domain, its missing parts supplied by reference TRBV11-2 and TRBJ1-2, is EAGVAQSPRYKIIEKRQSVAFWCNPISGHATLYWYQQILGQGPKLLIQFQNNGVVDDSQLPKDRFSAERLKGVDSTLKIQPAKLEDSAVYLCASSATGQGEKFAGYTFGSGTRLTVV.

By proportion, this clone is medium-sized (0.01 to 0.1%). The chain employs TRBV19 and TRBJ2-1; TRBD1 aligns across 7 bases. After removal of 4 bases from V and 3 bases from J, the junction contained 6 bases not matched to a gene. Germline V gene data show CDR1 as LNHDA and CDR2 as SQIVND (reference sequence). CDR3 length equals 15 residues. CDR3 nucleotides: TGTGCCAGTAGTACTGACAGGGCCGGCTACAATGAGCAGTTCTTC. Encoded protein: CASSTDRAGYNEQFF.

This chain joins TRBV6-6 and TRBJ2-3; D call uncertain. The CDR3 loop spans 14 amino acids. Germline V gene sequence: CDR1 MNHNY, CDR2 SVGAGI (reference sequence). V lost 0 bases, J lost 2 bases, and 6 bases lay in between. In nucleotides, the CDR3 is TGTGCCAGCAGTTACTCGATGTCCACAGATACGCAGTATTTT. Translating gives CASSYSMSTDTQYF.

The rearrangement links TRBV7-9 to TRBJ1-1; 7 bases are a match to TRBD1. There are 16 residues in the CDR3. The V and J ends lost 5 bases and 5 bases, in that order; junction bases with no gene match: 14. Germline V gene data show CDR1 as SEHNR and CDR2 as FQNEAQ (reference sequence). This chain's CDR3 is CASSVSTGTAATEAFF. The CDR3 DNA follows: TGTGCCAGCAGCGTATCTACCGGGACAGCCGCGACTGAAGCTTTCTTT.

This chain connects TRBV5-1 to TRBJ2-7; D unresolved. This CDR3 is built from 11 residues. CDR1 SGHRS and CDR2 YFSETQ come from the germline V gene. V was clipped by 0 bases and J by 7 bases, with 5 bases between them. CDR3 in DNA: TGCGCCAGCAGCTTGGGTGGGGAGCAGTACTTC. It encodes CASSLGGEQYF.